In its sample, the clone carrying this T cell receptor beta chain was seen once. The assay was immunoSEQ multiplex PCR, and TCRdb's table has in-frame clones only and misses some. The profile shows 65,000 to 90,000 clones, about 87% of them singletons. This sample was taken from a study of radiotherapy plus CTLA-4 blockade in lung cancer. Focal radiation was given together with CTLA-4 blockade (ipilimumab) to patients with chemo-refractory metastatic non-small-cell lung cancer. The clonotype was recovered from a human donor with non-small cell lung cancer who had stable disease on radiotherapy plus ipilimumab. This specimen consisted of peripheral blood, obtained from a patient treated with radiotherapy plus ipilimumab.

The CDR3 sequence: CASSPRITGELFF. The CDR3 DNA reads TGTGCCAGCAGCCCCCGAATCACCGGGGAGCTGTTTTTT. The rearrangement links TRBV7-9 to TRBJ2-2, with D uncertain. From germline, CDR1 is SEHNR and CDR2 FQNEAQ (reference sequence). The length of the CDR3 is 13 residues. Trimming stripped 5 bases from V and 4 bases from J, with 8 bases between.